The clone carrying this TCR beta chain was detected many times. TCRdb called the 5' RACE reads again in MiXCR, with one record for every CDR3 protein. The repertoire includes about 580,000 distinct CDR3 sequences, around 17% of them detected once, and about 18% sits in the top ten. This entry is derived from a study of T cells after yellow fever vaccination. Germline CDR1 is SQVTM and CDR2 is ANQGSEA. The CDR3 is 16 residues long. The ends were cut back, 7 bases at V and 6 bases at J, with 25 bases in the middle. The input for sequencing was PBMCs, taken 4 to 6 days after the first yellow fever vaccination. The genes are TRBV29-1 and TRBJ2-1; D possibly corresponds to TRBD1 (6 bases). This TCR was sampled from a man between 18 and 35 years old who received the YFV17D yellow fever vaccine. The DNA of the CDR3 is TGCAGCGCCGAACTCACCGGGAACAGGGCCGGCAATGAGCAGTTCTTC. Translating it yields CSAELTGNRAGNEQFF.